This T cell receptor beta chain was captured by sequencing in a study of blood T cell repertoires in COVID-19. Study as a whole: COVID-19 samples collected from the United States, Italy and Spain covered acute and convalescent phases.

Living in about two dozen US areas, the participants were between about 18 and 90 years of age. Cohort 3 recovery required two negative PCRs, clearance, or symptom resolution. Assay: immunoSEQ multiplex PCR; the TCRdb copy retains only in-frame clones and omits some. The sample carries approximately 300,000 clones, about nine tenths recorded once. The germline V gene encodes CDR1 SGHTA and CDR2 FQGNSA. Trimming stripped 5 bases from V and 6 bases from J, with 14 bases between. This CDR3 has 14 residues. A few counts support this clone. Sequenced material: PBMCs or T cells enriched from blood (not recorded which). The chain has TRBV7-2 and TRBJ1-5, with TRBD1 as a possible D gene (6 bases). This TCR was sampled from a young man who had recovered from COVID-19. The CDR3 loop is CASSERGGVQPQHF. Written as DNA, the CDR3 is TGTGCCAGCAGCGAGAGGGGGGGCGTTCAGCCCCAGCATTTT.